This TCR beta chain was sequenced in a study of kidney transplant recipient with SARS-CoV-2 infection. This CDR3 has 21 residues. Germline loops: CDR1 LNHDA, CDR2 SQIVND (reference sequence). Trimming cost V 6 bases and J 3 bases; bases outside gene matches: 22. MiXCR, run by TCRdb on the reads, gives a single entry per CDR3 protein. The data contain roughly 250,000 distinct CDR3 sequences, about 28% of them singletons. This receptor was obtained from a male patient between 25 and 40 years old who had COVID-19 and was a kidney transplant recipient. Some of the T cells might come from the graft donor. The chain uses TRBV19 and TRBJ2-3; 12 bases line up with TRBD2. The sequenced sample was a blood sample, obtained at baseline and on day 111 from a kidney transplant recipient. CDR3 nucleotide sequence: TGTGCCAGTAGGTATCGACCCGGGACTAGCGGGTCTCCCCTCCGAACAGATACGCAGTATTTT. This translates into CASRYRPGTSGSPLRTDTQYF.